This T cell receptor (beta chain) was sequenced during a study of CD8 T cells in ankylosing spondylitis. Study-wide results and limits: Within ankylosing spondylitis blood, a TCR beta motif made up of several highly homologous variants appeared to be characteristic. As for the disease-linked clones, they showed a CD8+ phenotype and occurred at relatively low frequencies in peripheral blood.

Per germline, CDR1 ENHRY and CDR2 SYGVKD. The junction had 4 bases not matched to a gene; V was cut back by 4 bases and J by 3 bases. The CDR3 sequence is 14 residues long. This clonotype has a count of ten or more. The antigen remains unidentified. Quantitative 5'-RACE was performed with molecular barcodes, and it yielded the TCR beta libraries. One entry per CDR3 protein results from TCRdb running MiXCR on the 5' RACE reads. The data show 200,000 to 300,000 distinct CDR3 sequences, with over 9.5% seen just once and 2.6% held by the top ten. The chain carries TRBV10-3 and TRBJ2-7, with TRBD1 matching over 9 bases. This receptor was taken from a male donor with ankylosing spondylitis or in good health (not recorded which). The sequenced material came from blood, either unsorted or a sorted T cell fraction (not recorded which). Written as DNA, the CDR3 is TGTGCCATCAGTGCACAGGGGGCCATCTACGAGCAGTACTTC. It is translated as CAISAQGAIYEQYF.